These T cell receptor beta chains were read from a single sample in a study of CD8+ T cells in alopecia areata. The data were produced by immunoSEQ multiplex PCR, yet TCRdb's version contains in-frame clones alone and is incomplete. The table includes around 300,000 clones, 50% to 75% detected once. The source material was CD4+ T cells sorted from blood, sampled at roughly week 53, from a patient treated with tofacitinib. Receptors originate from a human donor with alopecia areata. Each CDR3 is given with its conserved first and last residue. Each record gives: J gene, D gene, clone size, V gene, CDR3 protein, CDR3 DNA. A D gene is named only where the DNA matches it firmly. Only part of the rows carry a size: once, few, many, or a class if the clone is expanded.

>TRBJ2-7|NA|NA|TRBV29-1
CSVGATYEQYF
TGCAGCGTTGGGGCCACCTACGAGCAGTACTTC
>TRBJ1-1|NA|few|TRBV30
CAWSRIYDPNTEAFF
TGTGCCTGGAGTCGGATCTATGATCCGAACACTGAAGCTTTCTTT
>TRBJ2-7|TRBD1|once|TRBV5-1
CASSPGQGAYEQYF
TGCGCCAGCAGCCCCGGACAGGGAGCCTACGAGCAGTACTTC
>TRBJ1-6|TRBD1|few|TRBV30
CAWSSGGDSPLHF
TGTGCCTGGAGTTCAGGGGGCGATTCACCCCTCCACTTT
>TRBJ2-1|NA|NA|TRBV9
CASSVSLGSYNEQFF
TGTGCCAGCAGCGTCTCCCTGGGCAGCTACAATGAGCAGTTCTTC
>TRBJ2-5|NA|NA|TRBV4-2
CASSQDQGQETQYF
TGTGCCAGCAGCCAAGATCAGGGCCAAGAGACCCAGTACTTC
>TRBJ2-1|NA|few|TRBV5-1
CASSLGTGDPVEQFF
TGCGCCAGCAGCCTCGGCACGGGAGACCCGGTTGAGCAGTTCTTC
>TRBJ1-1|NA|NA|TRBV30
CAWIQTGLEAFF
TGTGCCTGGATCCAGACGGGGCTCGAAGCTTTCTTT
>TRBJ1-1|TRBD1|NA|TRBV6-1
CASSVGTVNTEAFF
TGTGCCAGCAGTGTAGGGACAGTCAACACTGAAGCTTTCTTT
>TRBJ1-2|NA|NA|TRBV7-6
CASSSTGSNYGYTF
TGTGCCAGCAGCTCGACAGGCTCCAACTATGGCTACACCTTC
>TRBJ2-1|TRBD2|NA|TRBV7-6
CASSFVLADNEQFF
TGTGCCAGCAGCTTTGTACTAGCGGACAATGAGCAGTTCTTC
>TRBJ1-1|NA|few|TRBV6-6
CASSYLGGSNTEAFF
TGTGCCAGCAGTTATCTTGGTGGGTCGAACACTGAAGCTTTCTTT